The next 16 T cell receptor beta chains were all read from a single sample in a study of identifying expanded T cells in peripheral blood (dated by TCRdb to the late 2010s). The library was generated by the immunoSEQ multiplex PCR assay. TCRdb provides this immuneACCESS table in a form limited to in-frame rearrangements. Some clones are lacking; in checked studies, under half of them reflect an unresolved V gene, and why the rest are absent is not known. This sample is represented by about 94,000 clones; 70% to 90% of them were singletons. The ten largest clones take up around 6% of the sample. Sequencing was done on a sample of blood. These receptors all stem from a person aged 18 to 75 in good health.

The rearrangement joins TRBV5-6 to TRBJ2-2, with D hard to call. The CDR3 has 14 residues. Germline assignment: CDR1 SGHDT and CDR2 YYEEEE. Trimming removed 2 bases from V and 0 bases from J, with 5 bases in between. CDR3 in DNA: TGTGCCAGCAGCTTATTATCGAACACCGGGGAGCTGTTTTTT. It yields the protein CASSLLSNTGELFF.

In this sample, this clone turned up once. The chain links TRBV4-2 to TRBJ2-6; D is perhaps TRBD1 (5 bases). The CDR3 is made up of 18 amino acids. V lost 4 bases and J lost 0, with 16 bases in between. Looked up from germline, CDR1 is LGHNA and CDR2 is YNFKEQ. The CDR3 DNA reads TGTGCCAGCAGCCCCCGAACTCAGGGTTACTCTGGGGCCAACGTCCTGACTTTC. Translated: CASSPRTQGYSGANVLTF.

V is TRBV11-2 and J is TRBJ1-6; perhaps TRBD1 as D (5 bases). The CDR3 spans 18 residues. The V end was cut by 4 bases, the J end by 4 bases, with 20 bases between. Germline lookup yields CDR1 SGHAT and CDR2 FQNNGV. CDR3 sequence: CASSSHATGTSYNSPLHF. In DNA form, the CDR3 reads TGTGCCAGCAGCTCTCATGCCACCGGGACCTCTTATAATTCACCCCTCCACTTT.

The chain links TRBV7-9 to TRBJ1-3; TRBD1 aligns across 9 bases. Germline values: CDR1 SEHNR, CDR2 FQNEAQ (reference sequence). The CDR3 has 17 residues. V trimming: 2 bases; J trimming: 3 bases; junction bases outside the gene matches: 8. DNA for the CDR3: TGTGCCAGCAGCTTATTACGAGGACAGGGGTTTGGAAACACCATATATTTT. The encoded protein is CASSLLRGQGFGNTIYF.

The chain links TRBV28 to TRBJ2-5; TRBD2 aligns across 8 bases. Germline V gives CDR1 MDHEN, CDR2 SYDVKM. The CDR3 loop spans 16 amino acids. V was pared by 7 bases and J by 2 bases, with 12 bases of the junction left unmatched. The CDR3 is CASTTTGSGIQETQYF. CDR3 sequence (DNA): TGTGCCAGCACTACCACGGGTAGCGGGATACAAGAGACCCAGTACTTC.

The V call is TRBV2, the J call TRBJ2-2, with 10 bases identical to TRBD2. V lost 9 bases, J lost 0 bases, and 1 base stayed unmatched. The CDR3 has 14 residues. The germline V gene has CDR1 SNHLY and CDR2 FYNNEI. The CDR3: CASTSGANTGELFF. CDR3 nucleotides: TGTGCCAGTACTAGCGGGGCGAACACCGGGGAGCTGTTTTTT.

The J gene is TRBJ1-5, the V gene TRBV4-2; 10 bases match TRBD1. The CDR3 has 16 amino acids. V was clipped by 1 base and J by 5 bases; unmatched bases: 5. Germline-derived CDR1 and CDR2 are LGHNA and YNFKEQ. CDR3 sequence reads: CASSQGDRGGDQPQHF. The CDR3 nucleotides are TGTGCCAGCAGCCAAGGGGACAGGGGAGGGGATCAGCCCCAGCATTTT.

CDR3 residues: CAISESGPGQPQHF. The DNA of the CDR3 is TGTGCCATCAGTGAGTCGGGGCCTGGGCAGCCCCAGCATTTT. The chain has TRBV10-3 and TRBJ1-5; TRBD1 is a possible D gene (5 bases). V was pared by 0 bases and J by 7 bases, with 10 bases between. Germline CDR1 is ENHRY and CDR2 is SYGVKD. The CDR3 sequence is 14 residues long.

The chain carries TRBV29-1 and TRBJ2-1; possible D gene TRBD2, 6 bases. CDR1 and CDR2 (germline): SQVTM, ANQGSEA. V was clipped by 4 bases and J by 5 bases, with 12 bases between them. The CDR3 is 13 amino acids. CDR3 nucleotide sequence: TGCAGCGTTGTTACCTGGGGGGACAATGAGCAGTTCTTC. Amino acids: CSVVTWGDNEQFF.

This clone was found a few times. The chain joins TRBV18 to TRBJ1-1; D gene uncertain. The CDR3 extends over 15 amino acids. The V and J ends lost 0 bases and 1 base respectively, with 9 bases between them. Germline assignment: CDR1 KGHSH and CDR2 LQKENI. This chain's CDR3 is CASSPPAAENTEAFF. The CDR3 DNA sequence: TGTGCCAGCTCACCACCGGCAGCGGAGAACACTGAAGCTTTCTTT.

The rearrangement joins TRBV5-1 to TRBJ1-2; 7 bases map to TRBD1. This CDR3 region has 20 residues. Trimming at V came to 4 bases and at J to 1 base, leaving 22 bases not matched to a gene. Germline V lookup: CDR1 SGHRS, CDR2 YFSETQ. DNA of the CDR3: TGCGCCAGCAGCCTCTACTCGTCGGGGACAGCGGATACCCATAACTATGGCTACACCTTC. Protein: CASSLYSSGTADTHNYGYTF.

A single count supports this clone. The CDR3 DNA follows: TGTGCCACCCTTCCTGGAAGTGGTGGCTACACCTTC. This sequence encodes CATLPGSGGYTF. The chain joins TRBV10-3 to TRBJ1-2; D unresolved. There are 12 residues in the CDR3. V lost 10 bases to trimming and J lost 7 bases, with 16 bases between them. Looked up from germline, CDR1 is ENHRY and CDR2 is SYGVKD.

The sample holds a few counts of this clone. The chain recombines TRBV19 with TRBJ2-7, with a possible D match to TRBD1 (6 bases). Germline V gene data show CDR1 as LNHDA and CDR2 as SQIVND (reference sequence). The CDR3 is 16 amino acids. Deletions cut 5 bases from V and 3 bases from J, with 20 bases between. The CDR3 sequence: CASSETPGVQGYEQYF. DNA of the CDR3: TGTGCCAGTAGTGAAACGCCAGGGGTACAAGGCTACGAGCAGTACTTC.

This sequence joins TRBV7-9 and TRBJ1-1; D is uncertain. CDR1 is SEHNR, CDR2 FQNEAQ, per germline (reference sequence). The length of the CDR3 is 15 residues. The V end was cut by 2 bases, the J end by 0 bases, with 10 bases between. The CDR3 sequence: CASSLMSRLNTEAFF. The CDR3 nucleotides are TGTGCCAGCAGCTTAATGAGTCGATTGAACACTGAAGCTTTCTTT.

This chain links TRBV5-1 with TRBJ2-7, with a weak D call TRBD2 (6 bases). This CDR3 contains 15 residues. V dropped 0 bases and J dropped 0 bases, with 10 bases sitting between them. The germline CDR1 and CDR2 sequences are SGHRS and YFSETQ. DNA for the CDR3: TGCGCCAGCAGCTTGGAGATTAGCGGCTCCTACGAGCAGTACTTC. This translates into CASSLEISGSYEQYF.

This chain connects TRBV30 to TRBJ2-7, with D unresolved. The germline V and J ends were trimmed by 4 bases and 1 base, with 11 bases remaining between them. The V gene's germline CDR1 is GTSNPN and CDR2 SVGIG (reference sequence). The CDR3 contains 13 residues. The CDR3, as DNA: TGTGCCTGGAATCCGGGCAGATCCTACGAGCAGTACTTC. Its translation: CAWNPGRSYEQYF.